This T cell receptor beta chain was sequenced during a study of blood T cell repertoires in COVID-19. The method was immunoSEQ multiplex PCR; TCRdb's version includes in-frame clones alone and lacks a portion of them. The data show around 72,000 clones, with 75% to 90% seen just once and about 20% held by the top ten. V lost 1 base, J lost 5 bases, and 3 bases stayed unmatched. The CDR3 loop spans 15 amino acids. Germline V gene sequence: CDR1 SEHNR, CDR2 FQNEAQ (reference sequence). The sequence was collected from an elderly woman with acute or convalescent COVID-19. The rearrangement joins TRBV7-9 to TRBJ2-2, with 8 bases identical to TRBD1. The sample was peripheral blood. CDR3 coding DNA: TGTGCCAGCAGCTTAGGACAGGGGTGGACCGGGGAGCTGTTTTTT. Protein: CASSLGQGWTGELFF.